What follows describes a single T cell receptor (beta chain). Using immunoSEQ multiplex PCR, the repertoire was profiled, and TCRdb retains in-frame clones only, with some absent. The profile shows under 600,000 clones, roughly 98% of them singletons. The data belong to a study of shared clonotypes between healthy human individuals. Naive-designated CD8 cells lacked CD45RO, were positively enriched for CCR7, and omitted terminally differentiated effector memory CD45RA+ cells. Germline values: CDR1 LGHNA, CDR2 YSLEER. The CDR3 runs 17 residues. The J segment lost 4 bases and the V segment lost 3 bases, leaving 13 bases of the junction unmatched.

The chain uses TRBV4-3 and TRBJ2-5, with 8 bases that match TRBD1. The specimen was naive CD8+ T cells sorted from blood. This TCR came from a man aged 25 to 40 in good health. CDR3 sequence reads: CASSHDPFTGGGETQYF. CDR3 DNA sequence: TGCGCCAGCAGCCACGACCCCTTTACAGGGGGAGGAGAGACCCAGTACTTC.